The T cell receptor beta chain under discussion was sequenced for a study of T cells in women clearing cervical HPV infection. Study context: Case blood drawn at lesion detection; control blood after infection cleared.

Trimming pared 4 bases from V and 2 bases from J, leaving 17 bases between. Germline V gene lookup returns CDR1 LGHNA and CDR2 YNFKEQ. The CDR3 runs 16 residues. TCRdb's copy holds only in-frame clones and misses some; the assay was immunoSEQ multiplex PCR. Here the sample table reports about 15,000 clones. With regard to this clone: The CDR3 goes on 3 residues after the read ends, and that part is filled in from the germline J gene.

This sequence joins TRBV4-2 and TRBJ1-1; D might be TRBD1 (5 bases). Sequencing used blood buffy coat. The receptor's source is a woman between 18 and 70 years old with a cervical HPV16 infection that either progressed to CIN3+ or cleared (not recorded which). Incomplete CDR3 DNA: TGTGCCAGCAGCCGATGGCCTAAAGGGGTAAACACTGAA. This translates into CASSRWPKGVNTE. The CDR3, in full, reads CASSRWPKGVNTEAFF.